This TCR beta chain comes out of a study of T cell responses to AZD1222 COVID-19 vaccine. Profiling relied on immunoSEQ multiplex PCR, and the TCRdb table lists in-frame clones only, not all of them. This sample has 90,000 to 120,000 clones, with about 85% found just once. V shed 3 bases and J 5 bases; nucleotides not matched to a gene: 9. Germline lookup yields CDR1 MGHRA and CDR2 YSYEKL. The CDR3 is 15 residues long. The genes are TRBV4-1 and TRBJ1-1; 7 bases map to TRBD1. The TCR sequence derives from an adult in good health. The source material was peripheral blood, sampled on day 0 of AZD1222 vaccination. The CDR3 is CASSHKRDSRTEAFF. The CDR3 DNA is TGCGCCAGCAGCCATAAAAGGGACAGCCGGACTGAAGCTTTCTTT.